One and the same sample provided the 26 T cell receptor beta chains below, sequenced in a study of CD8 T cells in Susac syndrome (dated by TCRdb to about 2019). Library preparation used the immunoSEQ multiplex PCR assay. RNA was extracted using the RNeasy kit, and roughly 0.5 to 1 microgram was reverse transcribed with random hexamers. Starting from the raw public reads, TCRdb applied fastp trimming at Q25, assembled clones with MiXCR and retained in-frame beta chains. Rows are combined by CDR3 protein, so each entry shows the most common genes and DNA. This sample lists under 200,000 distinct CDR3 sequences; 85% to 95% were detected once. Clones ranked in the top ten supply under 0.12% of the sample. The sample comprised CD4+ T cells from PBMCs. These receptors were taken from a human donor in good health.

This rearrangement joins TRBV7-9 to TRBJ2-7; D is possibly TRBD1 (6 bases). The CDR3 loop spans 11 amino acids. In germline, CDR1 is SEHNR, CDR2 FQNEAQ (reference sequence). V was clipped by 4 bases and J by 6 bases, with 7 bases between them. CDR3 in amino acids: CASSSGVEQYV. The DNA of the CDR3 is TGTGCCAGCAGCTCAGGGGTCGAGCAGTACGTC.

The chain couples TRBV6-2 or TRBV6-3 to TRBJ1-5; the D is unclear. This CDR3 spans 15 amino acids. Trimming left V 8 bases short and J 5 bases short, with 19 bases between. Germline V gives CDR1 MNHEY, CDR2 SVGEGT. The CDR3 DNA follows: TGTGCCAGCCGATATTCGGGAGGAGGCGATCAGCCCCAGCATTTT. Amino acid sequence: CASRYSGGGDQPQHF.

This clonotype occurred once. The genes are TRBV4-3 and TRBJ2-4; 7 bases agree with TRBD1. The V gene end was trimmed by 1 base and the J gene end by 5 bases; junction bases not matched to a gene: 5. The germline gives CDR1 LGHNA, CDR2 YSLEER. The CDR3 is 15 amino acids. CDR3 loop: CASSQVDRAENIQYF. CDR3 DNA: TGCGCCAGCAGCCAAGTAGACAGGGCAGAAAACATTCAGTACTTC.

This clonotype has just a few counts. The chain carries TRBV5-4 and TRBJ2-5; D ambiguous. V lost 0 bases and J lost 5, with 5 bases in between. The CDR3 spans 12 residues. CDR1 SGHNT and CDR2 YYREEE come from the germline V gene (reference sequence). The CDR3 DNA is TGTGCCAGCAGCTTGGTTTGGGAGACCCAGTACTTC. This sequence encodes CASSLVWETQYF.

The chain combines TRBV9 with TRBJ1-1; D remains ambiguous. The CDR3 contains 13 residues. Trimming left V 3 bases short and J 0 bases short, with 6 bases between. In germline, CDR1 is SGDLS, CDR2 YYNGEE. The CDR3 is CASSEAMNTEAFF. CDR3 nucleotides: TGTGCCAGCAGCGAAGCCATGAACACTGAAGCTTTCTTT.

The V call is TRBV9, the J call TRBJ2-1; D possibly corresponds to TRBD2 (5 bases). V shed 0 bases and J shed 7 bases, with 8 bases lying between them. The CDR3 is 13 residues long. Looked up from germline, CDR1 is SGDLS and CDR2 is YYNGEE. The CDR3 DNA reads TGTGCCAGCAGCGTAGGACTAATAAATGAGCAGTTCTTC. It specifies CASSVGLINEQFF. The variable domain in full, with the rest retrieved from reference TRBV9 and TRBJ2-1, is DSGVTQTPKHLITATGQRVTLRCSPRSGDLSVYWYQQSLDQGLQFLIQYYNGEERAKGNILERFSAQQFPDLHSELNLSSLELGDSALYFCASSVGLINEQFFGPGTRLTVL.

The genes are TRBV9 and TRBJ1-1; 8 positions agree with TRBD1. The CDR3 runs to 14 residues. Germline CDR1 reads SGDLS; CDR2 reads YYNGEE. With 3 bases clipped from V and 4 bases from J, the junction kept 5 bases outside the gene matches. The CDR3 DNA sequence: TGTGCCAGCAGCGCCCGGACAGGGACCACTGAAGCTTTCTTT. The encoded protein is CASSARTGTTEAFF.

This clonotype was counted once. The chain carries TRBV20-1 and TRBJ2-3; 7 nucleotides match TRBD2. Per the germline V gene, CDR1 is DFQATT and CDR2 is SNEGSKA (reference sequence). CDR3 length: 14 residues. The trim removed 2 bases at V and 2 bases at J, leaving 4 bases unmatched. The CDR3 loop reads CSARTAGNTDTQYF. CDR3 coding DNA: TGCAGTGCTAGAACAGCGGGGAACACAGATACGCAGTATTTT.

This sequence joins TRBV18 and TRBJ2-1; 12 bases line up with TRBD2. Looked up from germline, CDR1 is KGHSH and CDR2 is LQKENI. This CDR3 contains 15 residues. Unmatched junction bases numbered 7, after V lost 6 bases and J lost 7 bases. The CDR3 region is CASSDLAGGKNEQFF. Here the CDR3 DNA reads TGTGCCAGCTCCGATCTAGCGGGAGGGAAGAATGAGCAGTTCTTC.

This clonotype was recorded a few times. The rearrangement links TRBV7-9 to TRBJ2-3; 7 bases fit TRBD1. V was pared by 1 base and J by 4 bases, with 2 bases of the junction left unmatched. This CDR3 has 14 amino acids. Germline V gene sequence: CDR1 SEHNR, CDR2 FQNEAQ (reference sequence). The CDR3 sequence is CASSLGDSSDTQYF. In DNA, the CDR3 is TGTGCCAGCAGCTTAGGGGACAGTTCAGATACGCAGTATTTT.

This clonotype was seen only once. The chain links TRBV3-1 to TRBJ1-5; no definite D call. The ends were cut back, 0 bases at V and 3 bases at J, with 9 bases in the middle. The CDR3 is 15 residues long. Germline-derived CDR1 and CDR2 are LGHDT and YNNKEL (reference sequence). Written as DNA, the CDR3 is TGTGCCAGCAGCCAAGATTGGGGAGACAATCAGCCCCAGCATTTT. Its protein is CASSQDWGDNQPQHF.

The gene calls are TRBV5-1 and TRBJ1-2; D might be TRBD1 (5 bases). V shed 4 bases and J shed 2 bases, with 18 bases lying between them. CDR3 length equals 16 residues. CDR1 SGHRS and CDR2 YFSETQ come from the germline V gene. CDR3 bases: TGCGCCAGCAGCGAGGGCAGGGTAGGGGACAACTATGGCTACACCTTC. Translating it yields CASSEGRVGDNYGYTF.

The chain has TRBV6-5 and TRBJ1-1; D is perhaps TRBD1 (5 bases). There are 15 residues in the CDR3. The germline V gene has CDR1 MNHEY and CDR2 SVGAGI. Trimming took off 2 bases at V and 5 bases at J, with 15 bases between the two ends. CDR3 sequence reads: CASSYPLGRGTEAFF. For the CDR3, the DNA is TGTGCCAGCAGTTACCCGTTAGGGAGGGGTACTGAAGCTTTCTTT.

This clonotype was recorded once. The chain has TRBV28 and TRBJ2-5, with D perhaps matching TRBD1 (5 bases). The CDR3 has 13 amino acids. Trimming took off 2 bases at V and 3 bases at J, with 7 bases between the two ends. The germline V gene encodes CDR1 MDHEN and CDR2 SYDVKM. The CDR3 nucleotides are TGTGCCAGCAGTTTAGGCAGGGAAGAGACCCAGTACTTC. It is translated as CASSLGREETQYF. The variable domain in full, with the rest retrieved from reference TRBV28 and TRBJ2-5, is DVKVTQSSRYLVKRTGEKVFLECVQDMDHENMFWYRQDPGLGLRLIYFSYDVKMKEKGDIPEGYSVSREKKERFSLILESASTNQTSMYLCASSLGREETQYFGPGTRLLVL.

The DNA for the CDR3 is TGTGCCAGCAGCCTGGGACGGTATGGCTACACCTTC. Translation: CASSLGRYGYTF. V gene TRBV3-1 combines with J gene TRBJ1-2, with D possibly being TRBD1 (5 bases). The CDR3 totals 12 residues. V was trimmed by 4 bases and J by 5 bases, leaving 8 bases between them. CDR1 is LGHDT, CDR2 YNNKEL, per germline (reference sequence). Drawing the rest from reference TRBV3-1 and TRBJ1-2, the complete variable domain is DTAVSQTPKYLVTQMGNDKSIKCEQNLGHDTMYWYKQDSKKFLKIMFSYNNKELIINETVPNRFSPKSPDKAHLNLHINSLELGDSAVYFCASSLGRYGYTFGSGTRLTVV.

This chain's CDR3 is CASSVQGNTEAFF. CDR3 DNA: TGTGCCAGCAGCGTGCAGGGTAACACTGAAGCTTTCTTT. V gene TRBV7-2 combines with J gene TRBJ1-1; the D gene is possibly TRBD1 (5 bases). CDR1 is SGHTA, CDR2 FQGNSA, per germline. CDR3 size: 13 residues. V was clipped by 5 bases and J by 2 bases, with 9 bases between them. The variable domain in full, with the rest retrieved from reference TRBV7-2 and TRBJ1-1, is GAGVSQSPSNKVTEKGKDVELRCDPISGHTALYWYRQSLGQGLEFLIYFQGNSAPDKSGLPSDRFSAERTGGSVSTLTIQRTQQEDSAVYLCASSVQGNTEAFFGQGTRLTVV.

CDR3 region: CASSQDPAFSTDTQYF. The DNA for the CDR3 is TGTGCCAGCAGCCAAGATCCTGCGTTTAGCACAGATACGCAGTATTTT. The chain combines TRBV3-1 with TRBJ2-3; D is ambiguous. CDR3 size: 16 residues. Looked up from germline, CDR1 is LGHDT and CDR2 is YNNKEL (reference sequence). Deletions cut 0 bases from V and 0 bases from J, with 10 bases between.

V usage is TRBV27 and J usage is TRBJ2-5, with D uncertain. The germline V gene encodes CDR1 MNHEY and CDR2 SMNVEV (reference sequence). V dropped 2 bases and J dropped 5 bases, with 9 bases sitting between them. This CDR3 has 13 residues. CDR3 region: CASSLIDTETQYF. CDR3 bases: TGTGCCAGCAGTTTAATAGACACCGAGACCCAGTACTTC.

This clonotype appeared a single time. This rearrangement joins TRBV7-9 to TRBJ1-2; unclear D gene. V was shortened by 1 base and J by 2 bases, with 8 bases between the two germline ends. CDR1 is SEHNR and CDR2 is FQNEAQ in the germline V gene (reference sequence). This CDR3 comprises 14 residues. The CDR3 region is CASSLGGSNYGYTF. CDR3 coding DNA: TGTGCCAGCAGCTTAGGGGGTTCGAACTATGGCTACACCTTC.

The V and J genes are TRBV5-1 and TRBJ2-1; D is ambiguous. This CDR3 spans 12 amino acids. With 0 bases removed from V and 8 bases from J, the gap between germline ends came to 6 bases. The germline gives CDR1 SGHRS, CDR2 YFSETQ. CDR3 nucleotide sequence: TGCGCCAGCAGCTTGGGCGTCTATGAGCAGTTCTTC. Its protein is CASSLGVYEQFF.

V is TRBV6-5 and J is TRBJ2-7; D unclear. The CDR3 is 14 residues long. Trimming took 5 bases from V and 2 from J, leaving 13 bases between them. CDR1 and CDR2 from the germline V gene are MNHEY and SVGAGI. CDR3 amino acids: CASSLRTDTYEQYF. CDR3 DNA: TGTGCCAGCAGTCTCAGGACGGATACCTACGAGCAGTACTTC.

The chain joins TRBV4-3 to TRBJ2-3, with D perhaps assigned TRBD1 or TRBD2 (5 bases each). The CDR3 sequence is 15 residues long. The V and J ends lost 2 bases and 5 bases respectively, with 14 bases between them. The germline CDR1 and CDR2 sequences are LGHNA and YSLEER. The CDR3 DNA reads TGCGCCAGCAGCCAAAATCAGGGAGTGAAAGATACGCAGTATTTT. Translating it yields CASSQNQGVKDTQYF.

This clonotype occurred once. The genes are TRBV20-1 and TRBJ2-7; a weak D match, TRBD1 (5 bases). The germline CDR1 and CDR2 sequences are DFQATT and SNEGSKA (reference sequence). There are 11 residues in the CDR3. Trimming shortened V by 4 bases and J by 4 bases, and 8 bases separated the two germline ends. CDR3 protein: CSANPGYEQYV. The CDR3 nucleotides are TGCAGTGCTAACCCAGGGTACGAGCAGTACGTC.

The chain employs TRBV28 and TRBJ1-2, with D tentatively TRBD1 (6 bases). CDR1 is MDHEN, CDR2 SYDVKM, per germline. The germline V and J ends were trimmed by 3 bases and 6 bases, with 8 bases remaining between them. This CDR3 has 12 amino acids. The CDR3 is CASSFGGHGYTF. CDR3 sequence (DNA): TGTGCCAGCAGTTTCGGGGGCCATGGCTACACCTTC.

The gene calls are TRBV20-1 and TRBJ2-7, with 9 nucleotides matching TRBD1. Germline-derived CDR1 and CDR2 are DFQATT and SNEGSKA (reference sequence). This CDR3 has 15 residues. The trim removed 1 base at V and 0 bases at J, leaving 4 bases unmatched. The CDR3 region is CSARVRDRDSYEQYF. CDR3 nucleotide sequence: TGCAGTGCTAGAGTCCGGGACAGGGACTCCTACGAGCAGTACTTC.

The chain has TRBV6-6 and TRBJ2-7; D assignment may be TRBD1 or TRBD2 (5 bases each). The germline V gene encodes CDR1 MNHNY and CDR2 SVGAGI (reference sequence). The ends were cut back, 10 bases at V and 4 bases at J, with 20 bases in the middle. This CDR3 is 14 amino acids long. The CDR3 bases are TGTGCCACTCTTGGGACCGGTTATGCTTACGAGCAGTACTTC. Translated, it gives CATLGTGYAYEQYF.